The clone carrying this T cell receptor beta chain appeared once. This sample was included in a study of blood T cell repertoires in COVID-19. Study summary: From the United States, Italy and Spain came samples of acute and convalescent COVID-19.

CDR3 length: 15 amino acids. Germline V gives CDR1 SGHRS, CDR2 YFSETQ. Trimming stripped 0 bases from V and 1 base from J, with 10 bases between. Sequencing used immunoSEQ multiplex PCR; TCRdb keeps in-frame clones, though not all of them. The sample comprises 150,000 or so clones, 90% to 95% of which are singletons, and approximately 0.48% rests with the top ten. The receptor was isolated from a middle-aged man with acute or convalescent COVID-19. The sequencing input was peripheral blood. This sequence joins TRBV5-1 and TRBJ2-5; D call uncertain. The CDR3 coding sequence is TGCGCCAGCAGCTTGGCTGGGCCTGGCCAAGAGACCCAGTACTTC. Translation: CASSLAGPGQETQYF.